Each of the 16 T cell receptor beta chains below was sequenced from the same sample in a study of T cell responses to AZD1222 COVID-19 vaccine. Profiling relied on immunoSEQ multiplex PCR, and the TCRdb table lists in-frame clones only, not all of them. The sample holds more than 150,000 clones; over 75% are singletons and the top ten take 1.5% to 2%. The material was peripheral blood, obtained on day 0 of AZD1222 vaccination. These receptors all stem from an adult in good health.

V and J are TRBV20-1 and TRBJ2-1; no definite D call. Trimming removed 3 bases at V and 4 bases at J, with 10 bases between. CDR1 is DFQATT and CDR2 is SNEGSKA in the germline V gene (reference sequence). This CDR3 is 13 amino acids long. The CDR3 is CSASKLLYNEQFF. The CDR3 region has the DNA TGCAGTGCTAGTAAACTTCTTTACAATGAGCAGTTCTTC.

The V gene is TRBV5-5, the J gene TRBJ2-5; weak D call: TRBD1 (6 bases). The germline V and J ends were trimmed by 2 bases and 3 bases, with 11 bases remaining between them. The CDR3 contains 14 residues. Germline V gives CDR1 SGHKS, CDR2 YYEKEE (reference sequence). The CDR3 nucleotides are TGTGCCAGCAGCTTCTCCAGGACAGAAGAGACCCAGTACTTC. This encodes CASSFSRTEETQYF.

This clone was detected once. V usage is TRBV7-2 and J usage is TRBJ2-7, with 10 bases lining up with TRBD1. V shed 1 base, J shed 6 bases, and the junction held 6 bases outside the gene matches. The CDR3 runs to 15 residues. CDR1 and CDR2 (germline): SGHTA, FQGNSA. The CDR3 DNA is TGTGCCAGCAGCTTAGGGACAGGGGGTTACTCCGAGCAGTACTTC. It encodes CASSLGTGGYSEQYF.

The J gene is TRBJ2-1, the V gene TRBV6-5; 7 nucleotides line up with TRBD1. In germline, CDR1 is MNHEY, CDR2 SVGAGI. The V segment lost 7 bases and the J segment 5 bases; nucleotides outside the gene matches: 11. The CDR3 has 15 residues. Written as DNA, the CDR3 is TGTGCCAGCAATCGACAGGGTGGGGACCACAATGAGCAGTTCTTC. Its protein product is CASNRQGGDHNEQFF.

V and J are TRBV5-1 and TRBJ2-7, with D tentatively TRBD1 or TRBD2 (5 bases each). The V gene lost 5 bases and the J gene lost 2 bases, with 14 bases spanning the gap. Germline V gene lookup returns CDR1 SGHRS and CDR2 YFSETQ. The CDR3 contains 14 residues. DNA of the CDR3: TGCGCCAGCAGGCCGGGGCGAAATGCCTACGAGCAGTACTTC. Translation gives CASRPGRNAYEQYF.

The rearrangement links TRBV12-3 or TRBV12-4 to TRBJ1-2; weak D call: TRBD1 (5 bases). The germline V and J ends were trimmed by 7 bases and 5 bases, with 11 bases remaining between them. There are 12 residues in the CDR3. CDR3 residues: CASNGGGYGYTF. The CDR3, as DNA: TGTGCCAGCAATGGGGGGGGATATGGCTACACCTTC.

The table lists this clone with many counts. The CDR3 sequence: CASSLNRAAGELFF. As DNA, the CDR3 is TGTGCCAGCAGCCTTAACAGGGCGGCCGGGGAGCTGTTTTTT. The chain couples TRBV6-2 or TRBV6-3 to TRBJ2-2, with a tentative D call TRBD1 (6 bases). This CDR3 has 14 amino acids. V gave up 6 bases and J gave up 6 bases, with 14 bases separating them. In germline, CDR1 is MNHEY, CDR2 SVGEGT.

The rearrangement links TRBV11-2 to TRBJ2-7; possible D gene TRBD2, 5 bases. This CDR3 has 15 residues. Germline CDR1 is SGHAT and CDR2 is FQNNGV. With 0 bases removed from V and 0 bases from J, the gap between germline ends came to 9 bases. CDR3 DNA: TGTGCCAGCAGCTTAGAAAGCGGCCTCTCCTACGAGCAGTACTTC. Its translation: CASSLESGLSYEQYF.

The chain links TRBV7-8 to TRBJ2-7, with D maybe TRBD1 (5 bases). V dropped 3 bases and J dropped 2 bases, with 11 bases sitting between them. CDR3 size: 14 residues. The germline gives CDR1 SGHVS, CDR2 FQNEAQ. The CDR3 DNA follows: TGTGCCAGCAGCTTTGGGGCACGGACCTACGAGCAGTACTTC. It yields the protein CASSFGARTYEQYF. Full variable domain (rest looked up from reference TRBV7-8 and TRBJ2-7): GAGVSQSPRYKVAKRGQDVALRCDPISGHVSLFWYQQALGQGPEFLTYFQNEAQLDKSGLPSDRFFAERPEGSVSTLKIQRTQQEDSAVYLCASSFGARTYEQYFGPGTRLTVT.

The CDR3 nucleotides read TGCAGCGTGCAGACAGGGGGGAATGAAAAACTGTTTTTT. Protein sequence: CSVQTGGNEKLFF. The chain couples TRBV29-1 to TRBJ1-4; TRBD1 matches 9 bases. J gave up 5 bases and V 6 bases, and 4 bases lay outside the gene matches. This CDR3 region has 13 residues. Germline V gene lookup returns CDR1 SQVTM and CDR2 ANQGSEA.

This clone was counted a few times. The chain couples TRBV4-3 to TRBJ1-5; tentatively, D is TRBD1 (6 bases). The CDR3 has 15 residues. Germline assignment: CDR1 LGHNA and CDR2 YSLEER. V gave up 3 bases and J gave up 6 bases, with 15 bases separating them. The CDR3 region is CASSQARGYAQPQHF. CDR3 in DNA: TGCGCCAGCAGCCAGGCTAGGGGGTATGCTCAGCCCCAGCATTTT.

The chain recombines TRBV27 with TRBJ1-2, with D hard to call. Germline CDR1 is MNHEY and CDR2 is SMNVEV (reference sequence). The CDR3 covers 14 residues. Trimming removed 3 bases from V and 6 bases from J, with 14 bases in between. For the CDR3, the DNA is TGTGCCAGCAGTTTTTCTGCCCCGAAGGATGGCTACACCTTC. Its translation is CASSFSAPKDGYTF.

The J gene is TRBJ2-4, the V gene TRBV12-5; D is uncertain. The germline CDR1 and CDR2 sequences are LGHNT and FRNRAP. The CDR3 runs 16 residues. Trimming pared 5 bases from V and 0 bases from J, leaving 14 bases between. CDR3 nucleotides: TGTGCTAGTGGTCATGCTAAGGTTGAAGCCAAAAACATTCAGTACTTC. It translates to CASGHAKVEAKNIQYF.

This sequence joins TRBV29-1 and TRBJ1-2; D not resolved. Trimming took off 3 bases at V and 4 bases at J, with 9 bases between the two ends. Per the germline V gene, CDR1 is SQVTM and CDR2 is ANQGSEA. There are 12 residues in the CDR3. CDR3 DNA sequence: TGCAGCGTTGACGGCCCGATCTATGGCTACACCTTC. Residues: CSVDGPIYGYTF.

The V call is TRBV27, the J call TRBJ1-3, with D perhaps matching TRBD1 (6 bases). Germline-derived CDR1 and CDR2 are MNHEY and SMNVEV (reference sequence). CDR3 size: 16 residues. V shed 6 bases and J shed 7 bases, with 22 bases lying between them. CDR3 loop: CASRKGAGDYGNTIYF. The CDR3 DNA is TGTGCCAGCAGGAAGGGAGCAGGGGACTATGGGAACACCATATATTTT.

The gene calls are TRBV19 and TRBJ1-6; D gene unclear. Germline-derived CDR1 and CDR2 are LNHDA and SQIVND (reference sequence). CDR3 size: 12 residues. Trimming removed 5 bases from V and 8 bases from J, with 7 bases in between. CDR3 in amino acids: CASSWEHSPLHF. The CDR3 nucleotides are TGTGCCAGTAGTTGGGAACATTCACCCCTCCACTTT.